This T cell receptor (beta chain) was sequenced during a study of blood T cells in healthy people across ages. This clonotype was detected a few times. Then a second PCR, running roughly 7 to 11 cycles, was carried out with a sample-barcoded 5' primer and a J-beta primer mix. TCRdb fed the 5' RACE reads into MiXCR, producing one record per CDR3 protein. The data contain about 730,000 distinct CDR3 sequences, 35% to 45% of them singletons. The CDR3 totals 13 residues. Germline V gives CDR1 KGHSH, CDR2 LQKENI. Deletions cut 0 bases from V and 5 bases from J, with 8 bases between. The chain has TRBV18 and TRBJ2-7; D unclear. The TCR originated in a woman aged 60-75 years in good health. Specimen: blood. DNA for the CDR3: TGTGCCAGCTCACCACCGGGGAAGGACGAGCAGTACTTC. It translates to CASSPPGKDEQYF.